This T cell receptor beta chain was obtained from a study of graft-versus-host responses after intestinal transplantation (dated by TCRdb to about 2021). With regard to the full study: The transplants that recipients received were multivisceral, liver-intestinal, or isolated intestinal. Donor T cell macrochimerism was defined as a peak of at least 4% donor T cells among recipient peripheral blood mononuclear cells. Samples from a few later patients were sequenced in-house on an Illumina MiSeq with MiXCR processing rather than by the commercial service. The cohort enrolled 24 intestinal transplant recipients, one of whom was a retransplant, and a few patients without pretransplant specimens were excluded. After intestinal transplantation, graft-versus-host and host-versus-graft alloreactive T cell clones were followed in the graft, circulation and bone marrow using bulk TCR-beta CDR3 sequencing. Alloreactive clones were identified by sequencing pre-transplant mixed lymphocyte reaction products and comparing these products with unstimulated pre-transplant donor and recipient T cells. Anti-thymocyte globulin induction was given to all recipients, followed by maintenance tacrolimus and steroids for about 3 years. General findings and caveats noted by the study authors: The relatively low number and heterogeneity of intestinal transplant patients limited the conclusions. GvH clones were found in recipient bone marrow, and some of the GvH clones appeared earlier in ileal mucosa or blood, which is consistent with an intestinal mucosal origin. In the allografts of patients with donor T cell macrochimerism, GvH to HvG T cell clonal ratios were high. Peak levels of circulating GvH clones were associated with declines in HvG clones early after transplant.

What this sample's time point label stands for: cells obtained before transplantation from donor or recipient. CD3+CD4+ and CD3+CD8+ populations were FACS-sorted from unstimulated pre-transplant donor and recipient cells taken from spleen or lymph nodes. Regarding this clone: The clone's antigen remains unknown. No much larger clonotype is one base removed from it; base qualities were not supplied.

Receptor libraries were prepared by the immunoSEQ multiplex PCR assay. For most patients, genomic DNA was isolated with the Qiagen DNeasy Blood and Tissue Kit and sent frozen to Adaptive Biotechnologies for TCR sequencing. Adaptive Biotechnologies carried out high-throughput TCR-beta CDR3 sequencing of genomic DNA for most patients. As for the original processing: Adaptive's ImmunoSEQ software was the source of the TCR sequencing data for about 20 patients, while a few other patients were processed with MiXCR and VDJtools. CD4 versus CD8 sorting errors were corrected by removing sequences found in both subsets at a frequency ratio below 5:1. CDR3 nucleotide sequences shared by donor and recipient were removed because the origin of these sequences could not be assigned. Alloreactive clones required at least 2-fold expansion over unstimulated cells and minimum CFSE-low frequency of 0.002% (template counts) or 0.001% (read counts). Clones were considered mappable if detected in sequenced pre-transplant spleen, lymph node, or MLR CFSE-low populations of the donor or recipient. The cumulative frequency of alloreactive clones was calculated as a percentage of all sequences, weighted by copy number. TCRdb holds this immuneACCESS table with in-frame rearrangements only. Some clones are missing; in checked studies, unresolved V genes explain under half, and the rest has no known cause. The DNA was the basis for D and trimming; V, J and clone size are from that table. Across this sample there are around 110,000 clones, with approximately 86% seen only once. The ten largest clones take up over 0.6% of the sample.

From the cysteine through the phenylalanine, the CDR3 covers 16 amino acids. Only the CDR3 DNA stays, 48 bases, in frame from base 1. Germline trimming: 4 bases from V, 9 bases from J; junction bases outside gene matches: 13. The CDR1 and CDR2 encoded by the germline V gene (reference sequence) are SGHNT and YYREEE. The clonotype comes from a human donor who was the organ donor for an intestinal transplant. The sample in question was unstimulated CD4+ T cells sorted from spleen or lymph node cells, obtained before transplant. In this chain, TRBV5-4 is recombined with TRBJ2-1; 10 bases in the junction line up with TRBD2. The DNA is TGTGCCAGCAGCGCCGCCTTAGCGGGGGGCCAGGGTGAGCAGTTCTTC. Its translation is CASSAALAGGQGEQFF.